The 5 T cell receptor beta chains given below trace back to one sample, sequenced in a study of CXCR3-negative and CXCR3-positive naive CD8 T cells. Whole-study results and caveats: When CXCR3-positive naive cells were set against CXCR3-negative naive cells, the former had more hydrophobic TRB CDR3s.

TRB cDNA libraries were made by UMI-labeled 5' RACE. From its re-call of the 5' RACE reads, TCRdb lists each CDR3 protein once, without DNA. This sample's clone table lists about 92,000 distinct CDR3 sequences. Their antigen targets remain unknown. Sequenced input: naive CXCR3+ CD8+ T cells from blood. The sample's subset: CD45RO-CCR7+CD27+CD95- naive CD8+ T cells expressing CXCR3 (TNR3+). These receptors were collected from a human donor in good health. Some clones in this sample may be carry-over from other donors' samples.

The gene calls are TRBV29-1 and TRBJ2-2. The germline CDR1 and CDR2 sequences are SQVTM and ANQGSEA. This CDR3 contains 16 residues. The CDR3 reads CSVELWMAGSTGELFF.

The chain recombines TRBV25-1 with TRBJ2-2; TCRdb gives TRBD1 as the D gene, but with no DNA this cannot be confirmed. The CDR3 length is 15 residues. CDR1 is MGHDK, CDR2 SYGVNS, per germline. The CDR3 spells CASSDDGRGGGELFF.

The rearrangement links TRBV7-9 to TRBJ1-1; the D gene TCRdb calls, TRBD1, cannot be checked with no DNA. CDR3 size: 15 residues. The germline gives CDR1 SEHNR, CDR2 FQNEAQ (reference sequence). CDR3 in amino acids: CASRHTQGGDTEAFF. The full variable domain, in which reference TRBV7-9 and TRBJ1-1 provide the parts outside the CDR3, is DTGVSQNPRHKITKRGQNVTFRCDPISEHNRLYWYRQTLGQGPEFLTYFQNEAQLEKSRLLSDRFSAERPKGSFSTLEIQRTEQGDSAMYLCASRHTQGGDTEAFFGQGTRLTVV.

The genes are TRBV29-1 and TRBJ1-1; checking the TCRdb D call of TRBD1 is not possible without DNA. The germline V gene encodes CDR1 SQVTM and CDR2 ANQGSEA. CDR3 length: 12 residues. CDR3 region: CSVDGGNTEAFF.

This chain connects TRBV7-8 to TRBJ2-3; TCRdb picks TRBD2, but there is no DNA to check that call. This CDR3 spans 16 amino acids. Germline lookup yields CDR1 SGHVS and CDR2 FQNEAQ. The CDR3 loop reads CASSHLSREAEDTQYF.